The rows below give T cell receptor delta chains drawn from one sample of a study of DNA immune sequencing with unique molecular identifiers. TCRdb re-called the multiplex PCR reads via CATT. The repertoire holds approximately 260 delta-chain clones, with over 12% as singletons. Sequenced sample: buffy coat blood. These receptor sequences come from a human donor in good health. Each CDR3 is given with its conserved first and last residue. Fields, in order: clone size, V gene, D gene, J gene, CDR3 DNA, CDR3 protein. The D gene is left open where the match is weak. Only some rows state a clone size, as once, few, many or a class for expanded clones.

>large|TRDV2|TRDD3|TRDJ1
TGTGCCTGTGACACTTTGCAAGTACTGGGGGACCCGGGCACCGATAAACTCATCTTT
CACDTLQVLGDPGTDKLIF
>medium-sized|TRDV2|TRDD3|TRDJ1
TGTGCCTGTGACATCGAAAAACTGGGGGATACGCATAGCGATAAACTCATCTTT
CACDIEKLGDTHSDKLIF
>large|TRDV2|NA|TRDJ1
TGTGCCTGTGACAATGAGGATGCCGATAAACTCATCTTT
CACDNEDADKLIF
>large|TRDV2|NA|TRDJ1
TGTGCCTGTGACGCCATACTGGCCCGAGCCGATAAACTCATCTTT
CACDAILARADKLIF
>large|TRDV2|NA|TRDJ1
TGTGCCTGTGACCCGATCGGGGATCCTCAGAACACCGATAAACTCATCTTT
CACDPIGDPQNTDKLIF
>NA|TRDV2|NA|TRDJ1
TGTGCCTGTGACGGCTTGGGGGGAAGAGGGGAAGGAACCGATAAACTCATCTTT
CACDGLGGRGEGTDKLIF
>large|TRDV2|TRDD3|TRDJ1
TGTGCCTGTGACACCCTGTTTACTGCCGGGGGATACCAAGGCGATAAACTCATCTTT
CACDTLFTAGGYQGDKLIF
>medium-sized|TRDV2|TRDD3|TRDJ3
TGTGCCTGTGACATACTGGGGGATAAGCCCTCGAGCTCCTGGGACACCCGACAGATGTTTTTC
CACDILGDKPSSSWDTRQMFF
>large|TRDV2|NA|TRDJ1
TGTGCCTGTGACCCCCTCATCCGGGGCACGTCCGATAAACTCATCTTT
CACDPLIRGTSDKLIF
>large|TRDV2|NA|TRDJ1
TGTGCCTGTGACCCTGTCGGGGGCACAAACCGTTACACCGATAAACTCATCTTT
CACDPVGGTNRYTDKLIF
>few|TRDV2|NA|TRDJ1
TGTGCCTGTGACACCCTACTGCCCAACCCGTACACCGATAAACTCATCTTT
CACDTLLPNPYTDKLIF
>few|TRDV2|TRDD3|TRDJ1
TGTGCCTGTGACGCGATACTGGGGGATACAGAACTCATCTTT
CACDAILGDTELIF
>few|TRDV2|TRDD3|TRDJ1
TGTGCCTGTTCAAGGCTGGGGGATAAGGGAGGCTACACCGATAAACTCATCTTT
CACSRLGDKGGYTDKLIF
>large|TRDV2|TRDD3|TRDJ1
TGTGCCTGTGATTCAATAGGGGGATACGGGCTGTACACCGATAAACTCATCTTT
CACDSIGGYGLYTDKLIF
>hyperexpanded|TRDV2|TRDD3|TRDJ1
TGTGCCTGTGACCCGGTACTGGGGACTCTTCCCTACACCGATAAACTCATCTTT
CACDPVLGTLPYTDKLIF
>few|TRDV2|TRDD3|TRDJ1
TGTGCCTGTGACTCTTCCTGGGGGATAAACACCGATAAACTCATCTTT
CACDSSWGINTDKLIF
>large|TRDV2|NA|TRDJ1
TGTGCCTGTGACACCGTGGGGGTCATGTACACCGATAAACTCATCTTT
CACDTVGVMYTDKLIF
>medium-sized|TRDV3|TRDD3|TRDJ1
TGTGCCTTCGACGCCTTCTTACGATCCCCTCTGGGGGATGCCCCTTACACCGATAAACTCATCTTT
CAFDAFLRSPLGDAPYTDKLIF